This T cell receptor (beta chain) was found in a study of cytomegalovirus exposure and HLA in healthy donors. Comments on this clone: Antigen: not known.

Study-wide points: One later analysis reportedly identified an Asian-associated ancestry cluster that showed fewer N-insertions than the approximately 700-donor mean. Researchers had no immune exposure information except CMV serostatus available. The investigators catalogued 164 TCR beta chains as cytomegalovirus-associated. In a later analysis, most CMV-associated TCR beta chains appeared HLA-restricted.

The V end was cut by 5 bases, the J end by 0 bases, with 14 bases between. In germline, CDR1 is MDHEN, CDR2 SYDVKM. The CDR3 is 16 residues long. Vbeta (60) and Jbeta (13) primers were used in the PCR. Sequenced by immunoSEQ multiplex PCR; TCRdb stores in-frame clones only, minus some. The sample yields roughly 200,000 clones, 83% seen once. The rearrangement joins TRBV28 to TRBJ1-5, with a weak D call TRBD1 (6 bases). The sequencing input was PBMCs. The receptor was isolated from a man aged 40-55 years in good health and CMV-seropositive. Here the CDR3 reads CASSNTGSNSNQPQHF. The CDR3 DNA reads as TGTGCCAGCAGTAATACAGGGTCGAATAGCAATCAGCCCCAGCATTTT.